The T cell receptor (beta chain) under discussion was sequenced for a study of cytomegalovirus exposure and HLA in healthy donors. Study-wide results and limits: Near-uniform donor sequencing depth was presumed by presence/absence analyses.

Turning to this clone: Its antigen is as yet unknown.

J lost 4 bases, V lost 4 bases, and 5 bases had no gene match. CDR1 is SGHRS, CDR2 YFSETQ, per germline. This CDR3 is built from 15 residues. Both 60 Vbeta primers and 13 Jbeta primers went into the PCR. Clones were sequenced by immunoSEQ multiplex PCR, and TCRdb holds only the in-frame ones, with some missing. The sample yields about 78,000 clones, around 70% seen once. The chain joins TRBV5-1 to TRBJ2-3; 11 bases align to TRBD2. Material: PBMCs. This TCR derives from a middle-aged woman in good health and CMV-seropositive. CDR3 in amino acids: CASSLLAGVADTQYF. CDR3 DNA sequence: TGCGCCAGCAGCCTACTAGCGGGAGTTGCAGATACGCAGTATTTT.